Below, 23 T cell receptor beta chains from the same sample are listed, as sequenced in a study of blood T cells in healthy people across ages. Sample-barcoded 5' priming and a J-beta primer mix drove a second PCR of about 7 to 11 cycles. TCRdb processed the 5' RACE reads anew with MiXCR; each CDR3 protein has one entry. The sample consists of about 670,000 distinct CDR3 sequences, less than 45% of them appearing once. The source material was blood. These receptors were collected from a man older than 75 in good health.

V usage is TRBV5-4 and J usage is TRBJ2-5; 7 positions match TRBD1. The CDR3 is made up of 14 amino acids. Germline V CDR1 and CDR2: SGHNT, YYREEE (reference sequence). The V and J ends lost 4 bases and 4 bases, in that order; junction bases with no gene match: 7. The CDR3 DNA sequence: TGTGCCAGCAGCATCCGGACAGGCAGAGAGACCCAGTACTTC. Its protein product is CASSIRTGRETQYF.

This chain uses TRBV27 with TRBJ2-1, with D possibly matching TRBD1 (6 bases). Trimming took off 7 bases at V and 7 bases at J, with 11 bases between the two ends. CDR1 and CDR2 (germline): MNHEY, SMNVEV (reference sequence). The CDR3 runs 12 residues. CDR3 loop: CASTTGLNEQFF. CDR3 bases: TGTGCCAGCACTACAGGGCTTAATGAGCAGTTCTTC.

This clonotype is termed medium-sized. The genes are TRBV7-9 and TRBJ2-3, with D perhaps given as TRBD1 or TRBD2 (5 bases each). Trimming left V 7 bases short and J 5 bases short, with 16 bases between. The CDR3 length is 14 residues. Germline V lookup: CDR1 SEHNR, CDR2 FQNEAQ (reference sequence). The chain's CDR3 is CASTIGGDVDTQYF. The CDR3 DNA reads TGTGCCAGCACCATTGGGGGAGACGTAGATACGCAGTATTTT.

This chain uses TRBV20-1 with TRBJ1-1; D gene ambiguous. Germline values: CDR1 DFQATT, CDR2 SNEGSKA (reference sequence). Trimming pared 0 bases from V and 1 base from J, leaving 9 bases between. The CDR3 runs 14 residues. CDR3 nucleotides: TGCAGTGCTAGAGATAAGGGTTCGAACACTGAAGCTTTCTTT. This gives the protein CSARDKGSNTEAFF.

On this clonotype: A read error may be the cause here, since a much bigger clone is one base away. The chain joins TRBV6-1 to TRBJ2-3, with TRBD1 as a possible D gene (6 bases). Germline loops: CDR1 MNHNS, CDR2 SASEGT. The CDR3 is made up of 14 amino acids. V was trimmed by 6 bases and J by 4 bases, leaving 14 bases between them. The CDR3 region has the DNA TGTGCCAGCAGCCCTACAGGGAGCGCAGATACGCAGTATTTT. This gives the protein CASSPTGSADTQYF.

The gene calls are TRBV5-1 and TRBJ2-5; possible D gene TRBD2, 6 bases. Germline-derived CDR1 and CDR2 are SGHRS and YFSETQ. CDR3 size: 13 residues. V was trimmed by 1 base and J by 5 bases, leaving 9 bases between them. The CDR3 here is CASSLHSGETQYF. CDR3 sequence (DNA): TGCGCCAGCAGCTTGCACAGCGGGGAGACCCAGTACTTC.

This chain uses TRBV7-2 with TRBJ1-5; 10 bases align to TRBD1. CDR3 size: 16 residues. The V segment lost 1 base and the J segment 7 bases; nucleotides outside the gene matches: 7. From germline, CDR1 is SGHTA and CDR2 FQGNSA. The CDR3 here is CASSLGPGTGVQPQHF. CDR3 coding DNA: TGTGCCAGCAGCTTAGGCCCCGGGACAGGGGTCCAGCCCCAGCATTTT.

This clonotype has a handful of counts. This rearrangement joins TRBV10-1 to TRBJ1-2; D is unresolved. The V end lost 2 bases, the J end lost 5 bases, and 15 bases lay between the germline ends. The CDR3 is made up of 15 amino acids. CDR1 and CDR2 (germline): WNHNN, SYGVQD (reference sequence). The CDR3 is CASSEDTPKLYGYTF. DNA of the CDR3: TGCGCCAGCAGTGAGGACACCCCGAAATTATATGGCTACACCTTC.

The CDR3 nucleotides are TGTGCCAGCAGCGCCCGTGAGGTCTCCTATAATTCACCCCTCCACTTT. Protein product: CASSAREVSYNSPLHF. The chain joins TRBV9 to TRBJ1-6; no definite D call. CDR1 is SGDLS, CDR2 YYNGEE, per germline. Trimming pared 3 bases from V and 0 bases from J, leaving 10 bases between. CDR3 length equals 16 residues. The full variable domain, rest sourced from reference TRBV9 and TRBJ1-6, is DSGVTQTPKHLITATGQRVTLRCSPRSGDLSVYWYQQSLDQGLQFLIQYYNGEERAKGNILERFSAQQFPDLHSELNLSSLELGDSALYFCASSAREVSYNSPLHFGNGTRLTVT.

In regard to this clonotype: One end of the junction is discordant with germline, which a read error may explain. The CDR3 DNA sequence: TGTGCCAGCAGTTCCGAACTGGGACCTCTGAGCTCTGGGGCCAATGTCCTGACTTTC. Translated: CASSSELGPLSSGANVLTF. The chain carries TRBV12-3 or TRBV12-4 and TRBJ2-6; perhaps D is TRBD1 or TRBD2 (5 bases each). The CDR3 length is 19 residues.

This clonotype showed up just a few times. CDR3 residues: CASSQARGRQTQYF. Written as DNA, the CDR3 is TGTGCCAGCAGCCAAGCTAGGGGGCGACAGACCCAGTACTTC. The chain carries TRBV3-1 and TRBJ2-5; the match to TRBD1 covers 7 bases. Trimming took 1 base from V and 6 from J; bases not matched to a gene: 5. The CDR3 is 14 amino acids. CDR1 LGHDT and CDR2 YNNKEL come from the germline V gene (reference sequence).

The rearrangement uses TRBV18 and TRBJ2-5, with 8 bases lining up with TRBD2. The V and J ends lost 3 bases and 4 bases, in that order; junction bases with no gene match: 10. Germline values: CDR1 KGHSH, CDR2 LQKENI. The CDR3 sequence is 16 residues long. In DNA, the CDR3 is TGTGCCAGCTCACCGTCAGCGGGAGTAGCCCCAGAGACCCAGTACTTC. It is translated as CASSPSAGVAPETQYF.

The rearrangement uses TRBV7-9 and TRBJ2-1; 11 bases are a match to TRBD2. Germline values: CDR1 SEHNR, CDR2 FQNEAQ (reference sequence). The CDR3 spans 16 residues. With V trimmed by 1 base and J by 9 bases, 8 bases remained unmatched. CDR3 sequence (DNA): TGTGCCAGCAGCTTAGGGGGTAGCGGGAGGGCTATTGAGCAGTTCTTC. Residues: CASSLGGSGRAIEQFF.

This clonotype was counted a few times. Its ends do not fully match the called genes, so a read error is possible. The J gene is TRBJ2-1, the V gene TRBV7-7; 8 positions match TRBD2. The CDR3 is made up of 14 amino acids. Per the germline V gene, CDR1 is SSHAT and CDR2 is FNYEAQ (reference sequence). This CDR3 is CASSGGLNLNEQFF. The DNA for the CDR3 is TGTGCTAGCAGCGGGGGACTTAATCTCAATGAGCAGTTCTTC.

V usage is TRBV6-1 and J usage is TRBJ1-1; D gene uncertain. The ends were cut back, 3 bases at V and 5 bases at J, with 19 bases in the middle. This CDR3 region has 16 residues. The germline V gene has CDR1 MNHNS and CDR2 SASEGT. CDR3 residues: CASSEPTVVISTEAFF. The CDR3 DNA reads TGTGCCAGCAGTGAGCCCACGGTCGTAATATCTACTGAAGCTTTCTTT.

A note on this clonotype: Mismatch with germline at one junction end may stem from a read error. The J gene is TRBJ1-1, the V gene TRBV27; 8 bases are a match to TRBD1. This CDR3 is 14 amino acids long. Germline CDR1 MNHEY, CDR2 SMNVEV (reference sequence). CDR3 coding DNA: TGTGCCAGCAGTTCTTGGGGACAGGCCACTGGAGCTTTCTTT. Translated, it gives CASSSWGQATGAFF.

This clonotype was seen a handful of times. This chain links TRBV28 with TRBJ2-3; unclear D gene. The CDR3 extends over 18 amino acids. The ends were cut back, 1 base at V and 0 bases at J, with 17 bases in the middle. Germline V CDR1 and CDR2: MDHEN, SYDVKM. In nucleotides, the CDR3 is TGTGCCAGCAGTTTATCCCCCCACCGACGTCCTAGCACAGATACGCAGTATTTT. Amino acid sequence: CASSLSPHRRPSTDTQYF. Supplemented by reference TRBV28 and TRBJ2-3, the full variable domain reads DVKVTQSSRYLVKRTGEKVFLECVQDMDHENMFWYRQDPGLGLRLIYFSYDVKMKEKGDIPEGYSVSREKKERFSLILESASTNQTSMYLCASSLSPHRRPSTDTQYFGPGTRLTVL.

This clonotype was observed at least ten times. The chain couples TRBV5-1 to TRBJ2-2; D gene ambiguous. CDR1 and CDR2 (germline): SGHRS, YFSETQ. The CDR3 sequence is 14 residues long. Trimming stripped 3 bases from V and 5 bases from J, with 11 bases between. CDR3 sequence reads: CASSSQPQTGELFF. The CDR3 DNA follows: TGCGCCAGCAGCTCGCAACCCCAGACCGGGGAGCTGTTTTTT.

This clonotype has just a few counts. This chain joins TRBV15 and TRBJ2-1; 7 nucleotides line up with TRBD2. Germline-derived CDR1 and CDR2 are LNHNV and YYDKDF (reference sequence). V dropped 9 bases and J dropped 4; count of bases not matched to a gene: 9. The CDR3 is 14 amino acids. CDR3: CATRRELRYNEQFF. The CDR3 DNA is TGTGCCACAAGGCGGGAGCTTCGTTACAATGAGCAGTTCTTC.

About this clonotype itself: The junction differs from germline at one of its ends, possibly a read error. The genes are TRBV24-1 and TRBJ2-2; the D gene is possibly TRBD1 (5 bases). The CDR3 is made up of 13 amino acids. The germline CDR1 and CDR2 sequences are KGHDR and SFDVKD. The CDR3 loop is CATRETATEELFF. The CDR3 region has the DNA TGTGCCACCAGGGAGACAGCCACCGAGGAGCTGTTTTTT.

This clonotype has a handful of counts. This sequence joins TRBV3-1 and TRBJ2-3; D unresolved. This CDR3 region has 13 residues. V was clipped by 5 bases and J by 5 bases, with 11 bases between them. Germline loops: CDR1 LGHDT, CDR2 YNNKEL (reference sequence). CDR3 bases: TGTGCCAGCAGCACCCTCGGGTTAGATACGCAGTATTTT. Protein: CASSTLGLDTQYF.

V gene TRBV7-2 combines with J gene TRBJ2-5; 8 bases fit TRBD2. The J call could be wrong; TRBJ2-7 is a better fit for the DNA end. Germline V gene sequence: CDR1 SGHTA, CDR2 FQGNSA. This CDR3 contains 14 residues. In DNA form, the CDR3 reads TGTGCCAGCAGCGCAACCGGGACTAGTCGCGAGCAGTACTTC. As protein: CASSATGTSREQYF.

This clonotype was found a few times. This rearrangement joins TRBV7-9 to TRBJ2-7; D is perhaps TRBD1 or TRBD2 (5 bases each). CDR1 is SEHNR, CDR2 FQNEAQ, per germline (reference sequence). V gave up 5 bases and J gave up 0 bases, with 14 bases separating them. The CDR3 extends over 15 amino acids. The CDR3: CASSPGTANSYEQYF. CDR3 bases: TGTGCCAGCAGCCCTGGGACGGCGAACTCCTACGAGCAGTACTTC. Looking up the rest from reference TRBV7-9 and TRBJ2-7 gives the full variable domain: DTGVSQNPRHKITKRGQNVTFRCDPISEHNRLYWYRQTLGQGPEFLTYFQNEAQLEKSRLLSDRFSAERPKGSFSTLEIQRTEQGDSAMYLCASSPGTANSYEQYFGPGTRLTVT.